This T cell receptor (beta chain) was retrieved from a study of T-cell reconstitution after alpha-beta-depleted transplantation in children. Only a few counts were recorded for this clonotype. Trimming left V 5 bases short and J 1 base short, with 13 bases between. The CDR3 is 15 residues long. The germline V gene has CDR1 MNHEY and CDR2 SMNVEV (reference sequence). A TCRbeta library incorporating unique molecular identifiers was prepared. Each CDR3 protein gets one entry after TCRdb re-called the PCR reads with MiXCR. The sample yields about 540,000 distinct CDR3 sequences, around 20% seen once. The chain carries TRBV27 and TRBJ2-3; maybe TRBD2 (5 bases). The source material was PBMCs from the stem cell graft donor, sampled from the stem cell graft. The sequence derives from a human donor who donated a stem cell graft to a child with acute lymphoblastic leukemia. The DNA for the CDR3 is TGTGCCAGCAGTAGCCCTAGCAGACGCACAGATACGCAGTATTTT. Its protein product is CASSSPSRRTDTQYF.